Listed here are 25 T cell receptor beta chains from one sample, sequenced in a study of cytomegalovirus exposure and HLA in healthy donors. 60 Vbeta and 13 Jbeta primers were used in PCR. The method was immunoSEQ multiplex PCR; TCRdb's version includes in-frame clones alone and lacks a portion of them. The sample lists around 130,000 clones, 65% to 85% seen once, with 0.95% to 1.5% in the top ten. What was sequenced was PBMCs. These receptors came from a boy aged 5-17 years in good health and CMV-seronegative.

The V and J genes are TRBV19 and TRBJ2-3; possible D gene TRBD1, 6 bases. The CDR3 is 13 amino acids. The germline V and J ends were trimmed by 1 base and 6 bases, with 8 bases remaining between them. The germline V gene encodes CDR1 LNHDA and CDR2 SQIVND (reference sequence). CDR3 region: CASSIGQGDTQYF. The CDR3 coding sequence is TGTGCCAGTAGTATAGGCCAGGGGGATACGCAGTATTTT.

The chain has TRBV27 and TRBJ1-1; a weak D match, TRBD1 (6 bases). The CDR3 totals 14 residues. The germline V gene has CDR1 MNHEY and CDR2 SMNVEV (reference sequence). V lost 3 bases and J lost 2, with 10 bases in between. CDR3 sequence reads: CASSLGGGNTEAFF. The CDR3 DNA follows: TGTGCCAGCAGTTTGGGGGGGGGCAACACTGAAGCTTTCTTT.

V is TRBV7-8 and J is TRBJ1-2; D might be TRBD1 (6 bases). The V and J ends lost 5 bases and 10 bases respectively, with 17 bases between them. The CDR3 runs 13 residues. Germline values: CDR1 SGHVS, CDR2 FQNEAQ. The CDR3 spells CASSMRTARLYTF. In DNA form, the CDR3 reads TGTGCCAGCAGCATGCGGACAGCCCGCCTCTACACCTTC. Full variable domain (outside the CDR3, taken from reference TRBV7-8 and TRBJ1-2): GAGVSQSPRYKVAKRGQDVALRCDPISGHVSLFWYQQALGQGPEFLTYFQNEAQLDKSGLPSDRFFAERPEGSVSTLKIQRTQQEDSAVYLCASSMRTARLYTFGSGTRLTVV.

The gene calls are TRBV28 and TRBJ1-1, with 7 bases lining up with TRBD1. CDR1 is MDHEN and CDR2 is SYDVKM in the germline V gene. The CDR3 sequence is 15 residues long. Trimming cost V 3 bases and J 0 bases; bases outside gene matches: 4. CDR3 loop: CASSFGGQMNTEAFF. The CDR3 bases are TGTGCCAGCAGTTTTGGGGGACAGATGAACACTGAAGCTTTCTTT.

As DNA, the CDR3 is TGTGCCAGTAGTAGGGCATACCAAGAGACCCAGTACTTC. This gives the protein CASSRAYQETQYF. The rearrangement links TRBV19 to TRBJ2-5, with D unclear. The CDR3 has 13 amino acids. The ends were cut back, 4 bases at V and 0 bases at J, with 6 bases in the middle. Per germline, CDR1 LNHDA and CDR2 SQIVND (reference sequence).

The chain recombines TRBV7-9 with TRBJ1-1; D may be TRBD1 (5 bases). CDR3 size: 13 residues. The V end was cut by 5 bases, the J end by 1 base, with 8 bases between. Germline V gene data show CDR1 as SEHNR and CDR2 as FQNEAQ (reference sequence). The CDR3 sequence: CASSETENTEAFF. CDR3 nucleotides: TGTGCCAGCAGCGAGACAGAGAACACTGAAGCTTTCTTT.

The J gene is TRBJ1-5, the V gene TRBV4-1; 7 nucleotides match TRBD1. The CDR3 runs 15 residues. The V segment lost 4 bases and the J segment 6 bases; nucleotides outside the gene matches: 9. Germline CDR1 reads MGHRA; CDR2 reads YSYEKL. The CDR3 is CASSPDRVGFQPQHF. Written as DNA, the CDR3 is TGCGCCAGCAGCCCCGACAGGGTGGGGTTTCAGCCCCAGCATTTT.

The rearrangement joins TRBV28 to TRBJ2-4; 7 nucleotides match TRBD2. The CDR3 runs to 16 residues. Trimming took 6 bases from V and 7 from J; bases not matched to a gene: 15. Germline assignment: CDR1 MDHEN and CDR2 SYDVKM. CDR3 in amino acids: CASSPPEGGTRNIQYF. CDR3 DNA sequence: TGTGCCAGCAGCCCTCCCGAGGGAGGGACGAGGAACATTCAGTACTTC.

The rearrangement joins TRBV4-1 to TRBJ2-7, with 12 nucleotides matching TRBD2. V dropped 9 bases and J dropped 6; count of bases not matched to a gene: 6. There are 13 residues in the CDR3. Germline CDR1 and CDR2: MGHRA and YSYEKL. The CDR3 protein is CASRGLAGPEQYF. The CDR3, as DNA: TGCGCCAGTAGGGGACTAGCGGGTCCCGAGCAGTACTTC.

The chain has TRBV2 and TRBJ2-5; TRBD2 matches 14 bases. Germline V gene sequence: CDR1 SNHLY, CDR2 FYNNEI. V dropped 10 bases and J dropped 0; count of bases not matched to a gene: 7. CDR3 size: 16 residues. The CDR3 loop reads CANTSGLAGDQETQYF. DNA for the CDR3: TGTGCCAACACCTCGGGACTAGCGGGGGACCAAGAGACCCAGTACTTC.

The CDR3 spells CAWSQGERVWGETQYF. CDR3 nucleotides: TGTGCCTGGTCACAGGGCGAAAGGGTTTGGGGAGAGACCCAGTACTTC. V gene TRBV30 combines with J gene TRBJ2-5, with D possibly TRBD1 on 6 matching bases. CDR1 and CDR2 (germline): GTSNPN, SVGIG (reference sequence). V lost 5 bases and J lost 4, with 23 bases in between. The CDR3 spans 16 residues.

The chain carries TRBV11-2 and TRBJ1-1, with D possibly TRBD1 on 6 matching bases. With 6 bases removed from V and 1 base from J, the gap between germline ends came to 15 bases. The germline V gene has CDR1 SGHAT and CDR2 FQNNGV. This CDR3 comprises 15 residues. In DNA, the CDR3 is TGTGCCAGCAGGAAACCGGGACAAGCGAACACTGAAGCTTTCTTT. It is translated as CASRKPGQANTEAFF.

J is TRBJ2-1 and V is TRBV27; TRBD1 agrees at 7 bases. The CDR3 spans 14 residues. Trimming at V came to 6 bases and at J to 8 bases, leaving 10 bases not matched to a gene. Germline assignment: CDR1 MNHEY and CDR2 SMNVEV (reference sequence). In DNA, the CDR3 is TGTGCCAGCAGACCCGACGGGACAGTCTATGAGCAGTTCTTC. Amino acid sequence: CASRPDGTVYEQFF.

The rearrangement joins TRBV6-1 to TRBJ2-3; 7 nucleotides match TRBD2. This CDR3 comprises 16 residues. Germline trimming cut 0 bases from V and 4 bases from J; bases unmatched to any gene: 7. Germline V gene data show CDR1 as MNHNS and CDR2 as SASEGT. CDR3 DNA sequence: TGTGCCAGCAGTGAAGCGAGAGGGAGGGCCCCAGATACGCAGTATTTT. It encodes CASSEARGRAPDTQYF.

This clone occurred a few times. V and J are TRBV2 and TRBJ1-2, with D perhaps matching TRBD1 (6 bases). The CDR3 is 13 amino acids. The V gene lost 6 bases and the J gene lost 8 bases, with 16 bases spanning the gap. In germline, CDR1 is SNHLY, CDR2 FYNNEI. The CDR3 protein is CASRVTGKGGYTF. The CDR3 coding sequence is TGTGCCAGCAGGGTTACAGGGAAAGGCGGCTACACCTTC.

This clone was recorded a few times. The rearrangement uses TRBV4-3 and TRBJ1-2; D is unresolved. The CDR3 length is 14 residues. V was shortened by 0 bases and J by 2 bases, with 7 bases between the two germline ends. CDR1 and CDR2 (germline): LGHNA, YSLEER. CDR3 DNA sequence: TGCGCCAGCAGCCAAGATCGAGGAAACTATGGCTACACCTTC. Translated: CASSQDRGNYGYTF.

CDR3 amino acids: CAWSPRVGQGNGYTF. In nucleotides, the CDR3 is TGTGCCTGGAGTCCCCGAGTGGGACAGGGTAATGGCTACACCTTC. This chain uses TRBV30 with TRBJ1-2; 9 bases are shared with TRBD1. Germline CDR1 is GTSNPN and CDR2 is SVGIG (reference sequence). The CDR3 contains 15 residues. J lost 6 bases, V lost 2 bases, and 10 bases had no gene match. Variable domain in full (rest from reference TRBV30 and TRBJ1-2): SQTIHQWPATLVQPVGSPLSLECTVEGTSNPNLYWYRQAAGRGLQLLFYSVGIGQISSEVPQNLSASRPQDRQFILSSKKLLLSDSGFYLCAWSPRVGQGNGYTFGSGTRLTVV.

The rearrangement joins TRBV10-3 to TRBJ2-7; a possible D gene is TRBD2 (5 bases). CDR3 length: 11 amino acids. Trimming stripped 11 bases from V and 2 bases from J, with 10 bases between. CDR1 and CDR2 from the germline V gene are ENHRY and SYGVKD. This CDR3 reads CAVGGPYEQYF. The CDR3 DNA is TGTGCCGTCGGAGGACCCTACGAGCAGTACTTC.

V and J are TRBV30 and TRBJ2-1; no reliable D call. The CDR3 consists of 13 residues. CDR1 and CDR2 (germline): GTSNPN, SVGIG (reference sequence). V was pared by 7 bases and J by 0 bases, with 10 bases between. CDR3 DNA sequence: TGTGCCTCGCGTAGTAGCTCCTACAATGAGCAGTTCTTC. Its protein product is CASRSSSYNEQFF.

CDR3: CASSLVVSVEQFF. The CDR3 DNA sequence: TGTGCCAGCAGCCTCGTAGTGTCCGTTGAGCAGTTCTTC. V gene TRBV5-5 combines with J gene TRBJ2-1, with D hard to call. V was clipped by 4 bases and J by 9 bases, with 14 bases between them. This CDR3 has 13 amino acids. CDR1 and CDR2 from the germline V gene are SGHKS and YYEKEE (reference sequence).

This CDR3 reads CASSLQGPEAFF. The CDR3 nucleotides read TGTGCCAGCAGCCTACAGGGGCCTGAAGCTTTCTTT. The V call is TRBV7-9, the J call TRBJ1-1, with 7 bases identical to TRBD1. The germline V gene encodes CDR1 SEHNR and CDR2 FQNEAQ (reference sequence). After removal of 5 bases from V and 6 bases from J, the junction contained 3 bases not matched to a gene. The CDR3 extends over 12 amino acids.

This rearrangement joins TRBV7-2 to TRBJ2-7, with TRBD2 matching 9 bases. The CDR3 totals 15 residues. Germline CDR1 reads SGHTA; CDR2 reads FQGNSA. V was clipped by 4 bases and J by 3 bases; unmatched bases: 7. DNA of the CDR3: TGTGCCAGCAGCTCCGGACCTAGCGGGGTCTACGAGCAGTACTTC. Translating it yields CASSSGPSGVYEQYF.

This rearrangement joins TRBV5-1 to TRBJ2-7, with 7 bases identical to TRBD2. There are 17 residues in the CDR3. The germline V gene has CDR1 SGHRS and CDR2 YFSETQ. Losses at the gene ends were 0 bases for V and 2 bases for J; bases not matched to a gene: 11. This CDR3 reads CASSLGPSGRDPYEQYF. The CDR3 coding sequence is TGCGCCAGCAGCTTGGGCCCCAGTGGGAGGGATCCCTACGAGCAGTACTTC.

The rearrangement joins TRBV5-1 to TRBJ2-5, with 9 bases fitting TRBD2. Trimming removed 5 bases from V and 2 bases from J; junction bases left unmatched: 7. CDR1 is SGHRS, CDR2 YFSETQ, per germline. This CDR3 is 15 amino acids long. The CDR3 is CASRGPSGVQETQYF. The DNA for the CDR3 is TGCGCCAGCAGGGGACCTAGCGGGGTACAAGAGACCCAGTACTTC.

The chain recombines TRBV7-2 with TRBJ2-2, with TRBD2 matching over 7 bases. The trim removed 4 bases at V and 2 bases at J, leaving 7 bases unmatched. Germline V gene data show CDR1 as SGHTA and CDR2 as FQGNSA. CDR3 length: 16 amino acids. This CDR3 reads CASSSYSGSNTGELFF. For the CDR3, the DNA is TGTGCCAGCAGCTCATATAGCGGGTCCAACACCGGGGAGCTGTTTTTT.